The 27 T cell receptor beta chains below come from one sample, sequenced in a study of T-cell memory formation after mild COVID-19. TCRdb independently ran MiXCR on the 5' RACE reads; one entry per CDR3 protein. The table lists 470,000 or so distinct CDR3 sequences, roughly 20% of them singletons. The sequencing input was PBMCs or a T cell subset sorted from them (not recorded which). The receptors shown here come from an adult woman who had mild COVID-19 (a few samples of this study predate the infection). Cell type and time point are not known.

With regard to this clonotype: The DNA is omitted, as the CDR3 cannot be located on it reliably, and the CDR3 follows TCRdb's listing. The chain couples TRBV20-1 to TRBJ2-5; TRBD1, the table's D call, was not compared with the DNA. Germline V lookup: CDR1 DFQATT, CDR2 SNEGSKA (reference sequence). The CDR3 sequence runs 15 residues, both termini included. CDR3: CSARDSGQGVGTQYF.

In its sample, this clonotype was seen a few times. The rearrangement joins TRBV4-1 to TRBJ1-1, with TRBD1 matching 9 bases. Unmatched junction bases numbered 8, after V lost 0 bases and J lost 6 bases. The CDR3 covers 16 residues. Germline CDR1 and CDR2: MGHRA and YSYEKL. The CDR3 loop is CASSQDIQGALAEAFF. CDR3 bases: TGCGCCAGCAGCCAAGATATACAGGGGGCATTGGCTGAAGCTTTCTTT.

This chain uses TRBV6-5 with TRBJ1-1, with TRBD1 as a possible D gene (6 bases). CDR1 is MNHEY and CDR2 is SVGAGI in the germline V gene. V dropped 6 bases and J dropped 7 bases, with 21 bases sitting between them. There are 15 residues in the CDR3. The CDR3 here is CASSRTGLKGGEAFF. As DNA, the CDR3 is TGTGCCAGCAGCCGTACAGGGCTAAAGGGGGGTGAAGCTTTCTTT.

CDR3 nucleotides: TGTGCCAGCTTATTCGGAGGAGGCTACACCTTC. Amino acids: CASLFGGGYTF. The chain carries TRBV6-2 or TRBV6-3 and TRBJ1-2; D unclear. V was trimmed by 8 bases and J by 8 bases, leaving 12 bases between them. CDR3 length: 11 amino acids. CDR1 and CDR2 (germline): MNHEY, SVGEGT.

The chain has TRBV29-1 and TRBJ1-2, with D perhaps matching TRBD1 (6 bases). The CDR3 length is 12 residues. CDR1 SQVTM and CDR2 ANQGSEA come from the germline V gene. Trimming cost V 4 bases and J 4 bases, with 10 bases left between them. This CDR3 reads CSVAQGPYGYTF. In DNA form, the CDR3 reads TGCAGCGTTGCACAGGGACCCTATGGCTACACCTTC.

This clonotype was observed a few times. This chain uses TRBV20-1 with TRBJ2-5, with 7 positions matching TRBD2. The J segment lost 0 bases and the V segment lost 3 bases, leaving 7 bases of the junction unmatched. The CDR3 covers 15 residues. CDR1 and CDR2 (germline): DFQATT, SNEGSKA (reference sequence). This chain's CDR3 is CSASGLAVNQETQYF. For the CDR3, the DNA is TGCAGTGCTAGCGGGCTAGCGGTGAACCAAGAGACCCAGTACTTC.

This CDR3 reads CASSVKTGAYEQYF. In DNA form, the CDR3 reads TGCGCCAGCAGCGTGAAGACAGGCGCCTACGAGCAGTACTTC. The rearrangement links TRBV5-1 to TRBJ2-7; D might be TRBD1 (6 bases). CDR1 is SGHRS and CDR2 is YFSETQ in the germline V gene. V was shortened by 4 bases and J by 2 bases, with 13 bases between the two germline ends. CDR3 length: 14 amino acids.

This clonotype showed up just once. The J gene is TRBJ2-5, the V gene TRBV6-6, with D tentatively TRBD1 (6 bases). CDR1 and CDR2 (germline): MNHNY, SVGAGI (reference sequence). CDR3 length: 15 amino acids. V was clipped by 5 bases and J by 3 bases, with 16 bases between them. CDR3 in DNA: TGTGCCAGCAGTACAGGGATCCGGCCTAAAGAGACCCAGTACTTC. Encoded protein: CASSTGIRPKETQYF.

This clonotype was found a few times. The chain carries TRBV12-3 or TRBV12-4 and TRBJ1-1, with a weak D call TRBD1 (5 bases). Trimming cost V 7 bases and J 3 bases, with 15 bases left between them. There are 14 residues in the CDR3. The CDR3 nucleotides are TGTGCCAGCACCTGGGGCCTGGGGGACACTGAAGCTTTCTTT. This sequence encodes CASTWGLGDTEAFF.

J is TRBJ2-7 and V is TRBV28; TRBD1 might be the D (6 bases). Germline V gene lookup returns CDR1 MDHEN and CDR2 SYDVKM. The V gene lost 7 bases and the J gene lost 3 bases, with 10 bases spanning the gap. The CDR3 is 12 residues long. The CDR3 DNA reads TGTGCCAGCAACAGGGTCGGCTACGAGCAGTACTTC. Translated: CASNRVGYEQYF.

The CDR3 region is CASSLRIRDRGVQYF. The DNA of the CDR3 is TGTGCCAGCAGCCTAAGAATTAGGGACAGGGGTGTTCAGTACTTC. This rearrangement joins TRBV7-8 to TRBJ2-4; 10 nucleotides align to TRBD1. Per germline, CDR1 SGHVS and CDR2 FQNEAQ. The CDR3 sequence is 15 residues long. V shed 5 bases and J 11 bases; nucleotides not matched to a gene: 12.

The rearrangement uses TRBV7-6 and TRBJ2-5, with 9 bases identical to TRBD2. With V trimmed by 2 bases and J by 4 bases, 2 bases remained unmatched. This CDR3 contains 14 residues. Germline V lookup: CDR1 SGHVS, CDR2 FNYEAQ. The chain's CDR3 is CASSLLSGRETQYF. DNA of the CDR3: TGTGCCAGCAGCTTACTTAGCGGGAGAGAGACCCAGTACTTC.

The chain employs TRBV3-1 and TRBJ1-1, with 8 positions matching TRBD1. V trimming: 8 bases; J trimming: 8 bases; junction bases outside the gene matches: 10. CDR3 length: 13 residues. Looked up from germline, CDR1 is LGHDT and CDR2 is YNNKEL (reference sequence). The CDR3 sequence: CASLDRVGSEAFF. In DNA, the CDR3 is TGTGCCAGCTTGGACAGGGTCGGGAGCGAAGCTTTCTTT. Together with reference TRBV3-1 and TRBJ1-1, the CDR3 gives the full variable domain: DTAVSQTPKYLVTQMGNDKSIKCEQNLGHDTMYWYKQDSKKFLKIMFSYNNKELIINETVPNRFSPKSPDKAHLNLHINSLELGDSAVYFCASLDRVGSEAFFGQGTRLTVV.

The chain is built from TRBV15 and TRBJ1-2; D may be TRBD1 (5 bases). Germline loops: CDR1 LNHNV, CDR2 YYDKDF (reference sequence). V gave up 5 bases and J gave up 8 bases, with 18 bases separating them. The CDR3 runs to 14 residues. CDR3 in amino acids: CATSPVGTIQGYTF. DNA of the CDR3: TGTGCCACCAGCCCGGTCGGGACTATACAGGGCTACACCTTC. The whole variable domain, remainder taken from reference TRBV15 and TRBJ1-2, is DAMVIQNPRYQVTQFGKPVTLSCSQTLNHNVMYWYQQKSSQAPKLLFHYYDKDFNNEADTPDNFQSRRPNTSFCFLDIRSPGLGDTAMYLCATSPVGTIQGYTFGSGTRLTVV.

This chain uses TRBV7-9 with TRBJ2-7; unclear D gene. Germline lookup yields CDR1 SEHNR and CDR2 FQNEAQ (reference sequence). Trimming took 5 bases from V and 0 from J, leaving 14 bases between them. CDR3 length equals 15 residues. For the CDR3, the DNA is TGTGCCAGCAGCCCCCCGGACGTAAGCTCCTACGAGCAGTACTTC. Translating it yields CASSPPDVSSYEQYF. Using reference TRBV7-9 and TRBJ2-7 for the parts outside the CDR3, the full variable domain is DTGVSQNPRHKITKRGQNVTFRCDPISEHNRLYWYRQTLGQGPEFLTYFQNEAQLEKSRLLSDRFSAERPKGSFSTLEIQRTEQGDSAMYLCASSPPDVSSYEQYFGPGTRLTVT.

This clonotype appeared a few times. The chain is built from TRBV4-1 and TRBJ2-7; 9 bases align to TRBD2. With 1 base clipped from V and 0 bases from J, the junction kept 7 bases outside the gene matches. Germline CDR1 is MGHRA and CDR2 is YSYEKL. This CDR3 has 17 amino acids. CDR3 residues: CASSQGGRGGISYEQYF. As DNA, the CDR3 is TGCGCCAGCAGCCAAGGCGGGAGGGGGGGGATCTCCTACGAGCAGTACTTC.

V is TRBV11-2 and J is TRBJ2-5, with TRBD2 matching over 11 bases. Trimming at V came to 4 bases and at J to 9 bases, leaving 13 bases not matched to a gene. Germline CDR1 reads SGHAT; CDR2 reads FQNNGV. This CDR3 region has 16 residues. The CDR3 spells CASSSIAGGRGEAQYF. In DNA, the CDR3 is TGTGCCAGCAGCTCAATAGCGGGGGGGCGGGGTGAGGCCCAGTACTTC.

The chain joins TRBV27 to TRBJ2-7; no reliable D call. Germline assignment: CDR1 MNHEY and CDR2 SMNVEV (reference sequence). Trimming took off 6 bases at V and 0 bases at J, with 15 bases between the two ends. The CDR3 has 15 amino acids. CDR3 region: CASRRTASASYEQYF. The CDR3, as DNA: TGTGCCAGCAGGCGGACGGCCTCGGCCTCCTACGAGCAGTACTTC.

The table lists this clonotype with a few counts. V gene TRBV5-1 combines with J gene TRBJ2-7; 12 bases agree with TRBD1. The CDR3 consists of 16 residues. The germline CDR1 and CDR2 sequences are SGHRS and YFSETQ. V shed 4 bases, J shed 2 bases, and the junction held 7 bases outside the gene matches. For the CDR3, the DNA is TGCGCCAGCAGCAATCTCCGGGACAGGGGGCCCTACGAGCAGTACTTC. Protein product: CASSNLRDRGPYEQYF.

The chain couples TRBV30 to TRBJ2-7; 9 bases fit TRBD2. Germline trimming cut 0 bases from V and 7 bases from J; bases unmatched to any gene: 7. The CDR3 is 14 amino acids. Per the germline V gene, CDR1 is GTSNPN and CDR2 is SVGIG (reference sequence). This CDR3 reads CAWSVSGRSGEQYF. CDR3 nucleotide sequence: TGTGCCTGGAGTGTCAGCGGGAGGTCAGGGGAGCAGTACTTC.

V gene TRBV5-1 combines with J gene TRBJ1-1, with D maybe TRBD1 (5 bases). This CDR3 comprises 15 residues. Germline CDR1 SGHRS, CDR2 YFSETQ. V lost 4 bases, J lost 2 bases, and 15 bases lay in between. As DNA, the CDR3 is TGCGCCAGCAGCCGGGACGGGCCTGAAAACACTGAAGCTTTCTTT. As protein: CASSRDGPENTEAFF.

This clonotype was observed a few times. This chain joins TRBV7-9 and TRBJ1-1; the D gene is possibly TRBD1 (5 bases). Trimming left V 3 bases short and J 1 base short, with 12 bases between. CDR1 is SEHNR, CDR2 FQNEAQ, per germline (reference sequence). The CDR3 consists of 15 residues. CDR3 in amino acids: CASSLLGLSNTEAFF. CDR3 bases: TGTGCCAGCAGCTTGTTGGGGCTTTCGAACACTGAAGCTTTCTTT.

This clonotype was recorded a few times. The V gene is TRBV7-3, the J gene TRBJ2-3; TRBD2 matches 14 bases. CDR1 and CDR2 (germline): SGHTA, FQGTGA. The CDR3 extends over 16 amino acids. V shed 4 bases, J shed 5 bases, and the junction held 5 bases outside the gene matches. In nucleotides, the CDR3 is TGTGCCAGCAGCTCGGGACTAGCGGGAGATGGAGATACGCAGTATTTT. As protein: CASSSGLAGDGDTQYF.

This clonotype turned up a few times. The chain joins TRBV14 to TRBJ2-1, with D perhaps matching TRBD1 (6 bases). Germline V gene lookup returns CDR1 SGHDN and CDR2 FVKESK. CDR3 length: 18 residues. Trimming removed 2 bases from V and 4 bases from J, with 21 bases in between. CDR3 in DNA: TGTGCCAGCAGCCAAACCTTGGGGGCCCACATAGCATACAATGAGCAGTTCTTC. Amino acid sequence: CASSQTLGAHIAYNEQFF.

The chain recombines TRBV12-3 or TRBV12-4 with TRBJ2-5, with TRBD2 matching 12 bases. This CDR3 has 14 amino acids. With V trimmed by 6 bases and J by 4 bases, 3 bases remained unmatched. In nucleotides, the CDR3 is TGTGCCAGCAGGATGGGACTAGCGGGAGAGACCCAGTACTTC. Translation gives CASRMGLAGETQYF.

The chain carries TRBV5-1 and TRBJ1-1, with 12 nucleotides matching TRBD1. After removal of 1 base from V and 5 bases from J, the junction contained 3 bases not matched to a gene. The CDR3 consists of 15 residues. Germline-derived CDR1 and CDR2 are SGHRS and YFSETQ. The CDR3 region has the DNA TGCGCCAGCAGCTTGATGGGACAGGGGGCTACTGAAGCTTTCTTT. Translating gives CASSLMGQGATEAFF.

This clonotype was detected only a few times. The CDR3 DNA reads as TGTGCCAGCAGTTTCAGGGGACGAGGGGATGGAGCTTTCTTT. Amino acids: CASSFRGRGDGAFF. The gene calls are TRBV12-3 or TRBV12-4 and TRBJ1-1; tentatively, D is TRBD1 (6 bases). The CDR3 runs 14 residues. Trimming took 3 bases from V and 10 from J, leaving 18 bases between them.